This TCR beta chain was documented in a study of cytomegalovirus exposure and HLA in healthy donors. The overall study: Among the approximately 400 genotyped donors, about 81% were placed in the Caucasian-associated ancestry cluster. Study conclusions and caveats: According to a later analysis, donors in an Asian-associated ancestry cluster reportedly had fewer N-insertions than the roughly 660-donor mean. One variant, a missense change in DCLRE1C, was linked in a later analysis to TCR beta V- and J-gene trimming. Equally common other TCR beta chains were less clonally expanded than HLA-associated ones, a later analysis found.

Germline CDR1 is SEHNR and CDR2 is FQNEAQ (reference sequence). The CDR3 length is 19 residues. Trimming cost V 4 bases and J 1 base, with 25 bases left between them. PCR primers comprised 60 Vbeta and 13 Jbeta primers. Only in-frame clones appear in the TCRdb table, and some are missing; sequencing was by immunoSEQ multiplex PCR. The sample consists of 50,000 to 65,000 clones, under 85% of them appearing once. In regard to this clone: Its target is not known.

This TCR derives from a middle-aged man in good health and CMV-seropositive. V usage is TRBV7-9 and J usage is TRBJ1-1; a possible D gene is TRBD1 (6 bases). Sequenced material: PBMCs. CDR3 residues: CASSSGGGQGLHQNTEAFF. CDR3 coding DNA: TGTGCCAGCAGCTCTGGGGGGGGGCAGGGGCTCCATCAGAACACTGAAGCTTTCTTT. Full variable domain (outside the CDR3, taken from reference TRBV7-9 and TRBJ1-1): DTGVSQNPRHKITKRGQNVTFRCDPISEHNRLYWYRQTLGQGPEFLTYFQNEAQLEKSRLLSDRFSAERPKGSFSTLEIQRTEQGDSAMYLCASSSGGGQGLHQNTEAFFGQGTRLTVV.